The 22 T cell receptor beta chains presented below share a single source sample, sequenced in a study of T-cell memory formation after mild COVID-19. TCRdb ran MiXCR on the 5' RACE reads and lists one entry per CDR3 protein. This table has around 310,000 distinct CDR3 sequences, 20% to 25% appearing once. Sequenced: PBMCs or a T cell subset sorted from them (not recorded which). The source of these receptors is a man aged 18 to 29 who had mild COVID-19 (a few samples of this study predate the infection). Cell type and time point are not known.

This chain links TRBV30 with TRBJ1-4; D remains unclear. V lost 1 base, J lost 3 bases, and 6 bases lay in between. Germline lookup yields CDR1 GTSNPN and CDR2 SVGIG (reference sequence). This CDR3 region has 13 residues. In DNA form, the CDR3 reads TGTGCCTGGAGTGGCAGCTCTAATGAAAAACTGTTTTTT. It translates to CAWSGSSNEKLFF.

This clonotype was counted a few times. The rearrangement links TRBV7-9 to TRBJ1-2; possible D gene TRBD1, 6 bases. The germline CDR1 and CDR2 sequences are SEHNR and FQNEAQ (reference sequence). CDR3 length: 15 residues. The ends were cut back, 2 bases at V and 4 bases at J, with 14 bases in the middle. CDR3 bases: TGTGCCAGCAGCTTATCAGTTGACAGGTTCTATGGCTACACCTTC. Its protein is CASSLSVDRFYGYTF.

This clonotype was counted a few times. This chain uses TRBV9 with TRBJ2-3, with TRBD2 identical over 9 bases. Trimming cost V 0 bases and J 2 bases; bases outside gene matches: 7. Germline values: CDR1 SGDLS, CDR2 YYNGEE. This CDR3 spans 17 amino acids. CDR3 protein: CASSVAGGGAHTDTQYF. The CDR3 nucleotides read TGTGCCAGCAGCGTAGCGGGCGGGGGGGCCCACACAGATACGCAGTATTTT.

This chain's CDR3 is CASSAEPAETQYF. The DNA of the CDR3 is TGTGCCAGCAGCGCCGAGCCCGCAGAGACCCAGTACTTC. This chain joins TRBV7-9 and TRBJ2-5; D ambiguous. V lost 5 bases and J lost 4, with 11 bases in between. The CDR3 is made up of 13 amino acids. CDR1 and CDR2 (germline): SEHNR, FQNEAQ (reference sequence). Supplemented by reference TRBV7-9 and TRBJ2-5, the full variable domain reads DTGVSQNPRHKITKRGQNVTFRCDPISEHNRLYWYRQTLGQGPEFLTYFQNEAQLEKSRLLSDRFSAERPKGSFSTLEIQRTEQGDSAMYLCASSAEPAETQYFGPGTRLLVL.

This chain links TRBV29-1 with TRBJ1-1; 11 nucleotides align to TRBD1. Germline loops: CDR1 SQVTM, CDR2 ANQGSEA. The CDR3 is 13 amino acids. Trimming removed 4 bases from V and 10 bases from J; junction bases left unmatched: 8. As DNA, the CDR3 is TGCAGCGTTGCGGGACAGGGGGGGTTGGCAGCTTTCTTT. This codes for CSVAGQGGLAAFF.

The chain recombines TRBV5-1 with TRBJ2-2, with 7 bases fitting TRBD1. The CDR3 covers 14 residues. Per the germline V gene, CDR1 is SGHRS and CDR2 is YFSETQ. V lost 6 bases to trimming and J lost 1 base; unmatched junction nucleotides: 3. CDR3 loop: CASKRTGNTGELFF. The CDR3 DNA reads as TGCGCCAGCAAACGGACAGGGAACACCGGGGAGCTGTTTTTT.

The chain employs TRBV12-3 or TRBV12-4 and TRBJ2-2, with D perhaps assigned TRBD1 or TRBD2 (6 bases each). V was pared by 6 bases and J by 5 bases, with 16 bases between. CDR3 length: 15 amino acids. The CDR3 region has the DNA TGTGCCAGCAGACCGGCCGGGGGCGGGACCGGGGAGCTGTTTTTT. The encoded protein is CASRPAGGGTGELFF.

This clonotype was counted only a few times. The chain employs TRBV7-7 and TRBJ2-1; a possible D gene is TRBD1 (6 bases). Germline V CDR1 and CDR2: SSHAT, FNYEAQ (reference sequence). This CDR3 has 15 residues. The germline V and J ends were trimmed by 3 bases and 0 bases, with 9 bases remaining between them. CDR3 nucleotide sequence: TGTGCCAGCAGCTTGGACAGTAGCTCCTACAATGAGCAGTTCTTC. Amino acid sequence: CASSLDSSSYNEQFF.

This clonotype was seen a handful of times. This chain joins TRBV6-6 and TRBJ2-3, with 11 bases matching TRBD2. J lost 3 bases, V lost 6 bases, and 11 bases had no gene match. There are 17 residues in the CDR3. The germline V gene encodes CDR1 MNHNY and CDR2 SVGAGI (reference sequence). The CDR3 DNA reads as TGTGCCAGCAGGTCGGCTAGCGGGGGGCGGGGAACAGATACGCAGTATTTT. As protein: CASRSASGGRGTDTQYF.

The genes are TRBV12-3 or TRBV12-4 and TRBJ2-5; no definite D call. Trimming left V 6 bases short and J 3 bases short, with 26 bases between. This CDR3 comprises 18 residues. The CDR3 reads CASSFTPRRDTEKETQYF. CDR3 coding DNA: TGTGCCAGCAGCTTTACGCCGAGACGAGACACGGAAAAAGAGACCCAGTACTTC.

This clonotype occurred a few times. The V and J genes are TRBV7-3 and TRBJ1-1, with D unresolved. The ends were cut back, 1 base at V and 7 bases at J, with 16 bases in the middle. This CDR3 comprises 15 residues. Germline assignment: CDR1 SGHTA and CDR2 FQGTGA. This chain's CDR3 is CASSLNGPSYSEAFF. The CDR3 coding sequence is TGTGCCAGCAGCTTAAACGGACCCTCCTACAGTGAAGCTTTCTTT.

The CDR3 sequence: CASSPTYQETQYF. CDR3 coding DNA: TGTGCCAGCAGCCCGACTTACCAAGAGACCCAGTACTTC. V and J are TRBV7-2 and TRBJ2-5; D ambiguous. This CDR3 spans 13 amino acids. Germline V gene sequence: CDR1 SGHTA, CDR2 FQGNSA. Between the trimmed V and J ends, which lost 5 bases and 0 bases, there was a span of 7 bases.

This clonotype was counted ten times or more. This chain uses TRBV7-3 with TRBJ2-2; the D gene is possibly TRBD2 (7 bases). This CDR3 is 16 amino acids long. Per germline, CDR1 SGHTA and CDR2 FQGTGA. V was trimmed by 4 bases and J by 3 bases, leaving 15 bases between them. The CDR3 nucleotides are TGTGCCAGCAGCTACCTGGGGGGGGCTGACACCGGGGAGCTGTTTTTT. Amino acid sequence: CASSYLGGADTGELFF.

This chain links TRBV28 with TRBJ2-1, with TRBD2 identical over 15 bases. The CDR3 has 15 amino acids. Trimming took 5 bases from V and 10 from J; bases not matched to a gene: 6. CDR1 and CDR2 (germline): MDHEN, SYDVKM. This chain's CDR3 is CASSPWTSGGAEQFF. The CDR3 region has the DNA TGTGCCAGCAGTCCCTGGACTAGCGGGGGGGCGGAGCAGTTCTTC.

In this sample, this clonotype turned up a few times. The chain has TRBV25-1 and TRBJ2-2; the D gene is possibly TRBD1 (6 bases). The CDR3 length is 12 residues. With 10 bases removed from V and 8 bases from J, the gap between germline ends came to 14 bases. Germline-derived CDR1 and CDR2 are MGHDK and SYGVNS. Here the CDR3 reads CATVQGRGELFF. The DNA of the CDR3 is TGTGCCACCGTACAGGGTAGGGGGGAGCTGTTTTTT.

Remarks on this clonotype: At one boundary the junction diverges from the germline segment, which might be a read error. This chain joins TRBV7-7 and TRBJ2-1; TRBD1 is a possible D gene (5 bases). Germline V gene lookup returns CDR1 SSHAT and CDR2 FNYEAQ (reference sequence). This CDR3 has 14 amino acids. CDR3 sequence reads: CASSLAQDYNEQFF. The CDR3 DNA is TGTGCTAGCAGCTTAGCACAGGACTACAATGAGCAGTTCTTC.

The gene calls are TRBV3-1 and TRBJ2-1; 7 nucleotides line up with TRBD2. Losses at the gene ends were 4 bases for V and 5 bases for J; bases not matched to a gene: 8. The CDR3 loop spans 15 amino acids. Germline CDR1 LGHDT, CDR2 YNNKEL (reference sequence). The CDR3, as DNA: TGTGCCAGCAGCCTTTGGGGGGGACCGAACAATGAGCAGTTCTTC. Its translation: CASSLWGGPNNEQFF.

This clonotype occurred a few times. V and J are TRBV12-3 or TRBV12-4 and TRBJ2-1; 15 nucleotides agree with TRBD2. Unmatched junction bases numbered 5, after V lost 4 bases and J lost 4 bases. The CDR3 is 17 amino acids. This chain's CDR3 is CASSSGLAGGDYNEQFF. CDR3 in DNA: TGTGCCAGCAGTTCGGGACTAGCGGGGGGCGATTACAATGAGCAGTTCTTC.

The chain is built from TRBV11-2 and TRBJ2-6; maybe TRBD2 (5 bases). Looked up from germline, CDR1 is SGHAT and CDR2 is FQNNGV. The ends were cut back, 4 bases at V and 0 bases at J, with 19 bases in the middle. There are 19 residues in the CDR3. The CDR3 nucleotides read TGTGCCAGCAGCTCCTCGAGGGTCCAGAGCTCCTCTGGGGCCAACGTCCTGACTTTC. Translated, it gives CASSSSRVQSSSGANVLTF. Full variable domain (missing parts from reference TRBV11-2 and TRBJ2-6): EAGVAQSPRYKIIEKRQSVAFWCNPISGHATLYWYQQILGQGPKLLIQFQNNGVVDDSQLPKDRFSAERLKGVDSTLKIQPAKLEDSAVYLCASSSSRVQSSSGANVLTFGAGSRLTVL.

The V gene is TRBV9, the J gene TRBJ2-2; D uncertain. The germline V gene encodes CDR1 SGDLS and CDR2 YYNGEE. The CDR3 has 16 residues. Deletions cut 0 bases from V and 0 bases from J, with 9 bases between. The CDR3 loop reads CASSVDSYANTGELFF. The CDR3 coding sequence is TGTGCCAGCAGCGTAGACAGCTACGCGAACACCGGGGAGCTGTTTTTT.

The CDR3 DNA follows: TGCAGTGCTAGAGCCCAAGCATCAAAGCCCCAGCATTTT. This sequence encodes CSARAQASKPQHF. The V call is TRBV20-1, the J call TRBJ1-5; D remains ambiguous. CDR3 length: 13 residues. V gave up 1 base and J gave up 8 bases, with 12 bases separating them. CDR1 and CDR2 (germline): DFQATT, SNEGSKA (reference sequence).

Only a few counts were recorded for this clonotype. The CDR3 protein is CASSPGQGLRETQYF. The DNA for the CDR3 is TGCGCCAGCAGCCCGGGACAAGGCCTTAGAGAGACCCAGTACTTC. The chain links TRBV5-1 to TRBJ2-5; D is perhaps TRBD1 (6 bases). The CDR3 is made up of 15 amino acids. V lost 4 bases and J 4 bases, leaving 17 bases between the germline ends. CDR1 is SGHRS and CDR2 is YFSETQ in the germline V gene.